The text below deals with one T cell receptor (beta chain). This clonotype was observed a handful of times. What antigen it recognizes has not been identified. Base quality data are lacking; no much larger clone is found one base away. The sample originates from a study of T cell repertoires in aging, cancer and after chemotherapy (dated by TCRdb to about 2019). The study in broad terms: Six donor age groups were covered, ranging from 30 or younger up to 70 or older, and each group contained at least three individuals. The study profiled peripheral blood TCR beta repertoires from healthy donors and cancer patients to examine immunoaging and T cell reconstitution after chemotherapy. In total, the full dataset held 8.5 million to 9.5 million TCR reads. Alongside some 96 healthy donors serving as a reference group, the cohort included roughly 220 cancer patients, of whom some 94 had hematological cancers and 120 to 130 had solid cancers. In the hematological group, paired pre- and post-chemotherapy samples were obtained from chronic lymphocytic leukemia patients treated with fludarabine- or bendamustine-based regimens.

Multiplex touch-down PCR with a mixed TRB-A/B primer pool was used to amplify rearranged TRB sequences covering the V, D and J segments. Two consecutive PCR reactions with Phusion HS II polymerase added Illumina adapters and sample indices to the amplicons. Amplicons were gel-purified using the NucleoSpin Gel and PCR Clean-up kit and were subsequently checked with Qubit and an Agilent 2100 Bioanalyzer. Libraries were sequenced on an Illumina MiSeq using 600-cycle, single-indexed, paired-end runs. Processing in the source paper ran as follows. TRB sequences were processed with MiXCR versions 2.12 and 3.0.5. Each unique CDR3 nucleotide sequence was treated as one clone, and only productive sequences with two or more reads were kept. Shannon diversity, evenness, clonality (one minus evenness), and alpha-parameterized diversity profiles from alpha 0 to 5 were included as repertoire metrics. The IGoR algorithm was used to calculate generation probabilities for clones in the paired samples taken before and after chemotherapy. Using fastp at Q25 and MiXCR, TCRdb reprocessed the public reads and kept productive beta chains. Identical CDR3 protein sequences are pooled into one entry, listed with their most common genes and DNA. The authors' filters were not applied to this entry. This sample lists about 6,600 distinct CDR3 sequences; approximately 22% were detected once. Of the sample, 8.5% is held by the ten largest clones.

Genomic DNA extracted from peripheral blood, rather than sorted cells or RNA, was used as the source for amplification of TCR beta rearrangements. The investigation overall reported the following: Compared with age-matched healthy donors, untreated patients with either hematological or solid cancers had significantly lower TCR diversity in the blood along with higher clonality. In both cancer cohorts, median generation probability rose over the chemotherapy interval, which suggests that the repertoire was reconstituted through rebound thymic output. It was noted by the authors that conclusions about immunological memory after chemotherapy cannot be drawn from the repertoire data. In healthy donors, the decline in TCR diversity with age was mainly explained by loss of richness, whereas in cancer patients loss of evenness was also found to contribute. Lymphoid organ infiltration was present in the hematological cancer patients, and this infiltration may itself impair thymic emigration or the expansion of peripheral T cells.

V is clipped by 2 bases and J by 2 bases, and the sequence between their germline boundaries is 9 bases long. According to the germline V gene, CDR1 reads MNHNS and CDR2 reads SASEGT. Its CDR3 holds 14 amino acids, cysteine through phenylalanine. Of all the DNA, just the CDR3 is kept, 42 bases in frame from base 1. The source material was blood. The clonotype originates from a human donor with a blood cancer. Here the chain combines TRBV6-1 and TRBJ1-1; perhaps TRBD1 is the D gene, with 5 bases matching. The CDR3 region reads CASSEMWTNTEAFF. The DNA sequence reads TGTGCCAGCAGTGAAATGTGGACAAACACTGAAGCTTTCTTT.